What follows are 23 T cell receptor beta chains derived from one specimen sequenced in a study of metastatic and nonmetastatic thyroid tumors. Patients underwent thyroid surgery, and none had received any treatment before it. TCRdb re-analyzed the PCR reads through MiXCR. The sample lists roughly 75,000 clones, around 12% occurring once. Sequencing was performed on tumor tissue. The receptors were gathered from a female donor with papillary thyroid cancer or a benign thyroid nodule (not recorded which). Some clones in this sample may be carry-over from other donors' samples.

Ten or more counts support this clone. V gene TRBV7-9 combines with J gene TRBJ2-1, with D possibly being TRBD2 (5 bases). Germline loops: CDR1 SEHNR, CDR2 FQNEAQ (reference sequence). This CDR3 has 15 residues. V was clipped by 3 bases and J by 5 bases, with 14 bases between them. CDR3 sequence: CASSLSGSLNNEQFF. The CDR3 bases are TGTGCCAGCAGCTTGAGCGGTAGTTTGAACAATGAGCAGTTCTTC. Supplemented by reference TRBV7-9 and TRBJ2-1, the full variable domain reads DTGVSQNPRHKITKRGQNVTFRCDPISEHNRLYWYRQTLGQGPEFLTYFQNEAQLEKSRLLSDRFSAERPKGSFSTLEIQRTEQGDSAMYLCASSLSGSLNNEQFFGPGTRLTVL.

This clone was detected many times. J is TRBJ2-5 and V is TRBV3-1; no reliable D call. From germline, CDR1 is LGHDT and CDR2 YNNKEL (reference sequence). V was pared by 4 bases and J by 4 bases, with 10 bases between. The CDR3 loop spans 13 amino acids. Here the CDR3 DNA reads TGTGCCAGCAGCCCCTTGACGGGAGAGACCCAGTACTTC. It codes for CASSPLTGETQYF.

V and J are TRBV5-4 and TRBJ2-5; D not resolved. Trimming removed 3 bases at V and 3 bases at J, with 6 bases between. Germline CDR1 SGHNT, CDR2 YYREEE (reference sequence). The CDR3 runs to 12 residues. The CDR3 bases are TGTGCCAGCAGCTCCAACAAAGAGACCCAGTACTTC. Translating gives CASSSNKETQYF.

This clone has more than one count but fewer than ten. The chain has TRBV7-2 and TRBJ2-5, with D possibly being TRBD1 or TRBD2 (5 bases each). V was cut by 2 bases and J by 5 bases, with 24 bases left in between. Germline V gives CDR1 SGHTA, CDR2 FQGNSA. This CDR3 contains 18 residues. CDR3 residues: CASSLSRVLRGWGETQYF. In DNA, the CDR3 is TGTGCCAGCAGCTTATCGAGGGTTTTAAGAGGGTGGGGGGAGACCCAGTACTTC.

There are a few counts of this clone. With a much larger clone just one base away, this may be a read error. Within the sample, other DNA sequences also encode this same CDR3. The V call is TRBV12-5, the J call TRBJ2-7; D not certain. Germline assignment: CDR1 LGHNT and CDR2 FRNRAP. This CDR3 region has 15 residues. CDR3 amino acids: CASGSLRDASYEQYF. CDR3 nucleotide sequence: TGTGCCAGTGGTTCCCTAAGGGATGCTTCCTACGAGCAGTACTTC.

This clone was counted at least ten times. The chain combines TRBV5-1 with TRBJ1-6, with a weak D call TRBD1 (5 bases). Germline values: CDR1 SGHRS, CDR2 YFSETQ. The CDR3 is made up of 14 amino acids. V was clipped by 2 bases and J by 6 bases, with 9 bases between them. CDR3: CASSFEGPNSPLHF. CDR3 sequence (DNA): TGCGCCAGCAGCTTCGAGGGACCTAATTCACCCCTCCACTTT.

With respect to this clone: This may be a read error: a much more frequent sequence differs by one nucleotide. V is TRBV28 and J is TRBJ2-5, with D unresolved. The CDR3 runs 13 residues. Germline assignment: CDR1 MDHEN and CDR2 SYDVKM. Trimming took 9 bases from V and 5 from J, leaving 16 bases between them. The CDR3 region is CASRGFSEETQYF. The CDR3 region has the DNA TGTGCCAGTAGAGGCTTTTCCGAGGAGACCCAGTACTTC.

This clone appeared many times. J is TRBJ1-2 and V is TRBV6-1; 7 positions agree with TRBD1. The CDR3 loop spans 14 amino acids. Germline trimming cut 2 bases from V and 3 bases from J; bases unmatched to any gene: 3. Germline V gene data show CDR1 as MNHNS and CDR2 as SASEGT. The CDR3 region has the DNA TGTGCCAGCAGTGAAAGCGGGACAGACTATGGCTACACCTTC. It codes for CASSESGTDYGYTF.

This clone was found a few times. This sequence may be a read error, since a much larger clone differs from it by one base. V usage is TRBV30 and J usage is TRBJ2-7, with unresolved D. The CDR3 is made up of 11 amino acids. The ends were cut back, 4 bases at V and 2 bases at J, with 6 bases in the middle. CDR1 is GTSNPN, CDR2 SVGIG, per germline (reference sequence). This CDR3 is CAWISPYEQYF. CDR3 coding DNA: TGTGCCTGGATAAGTCCCTACGAGCAGTACTTC.

V usage is TRBV4-1 and J usage is TRBJ2-5; D is undetermined. In germline, CDR1 is MGHRA, CDR2 YSYEKL. V was shortened by 0 bases and J by 5 bases, with 10 bases between the two germline ends. There are 14 residues in the CDR3. CDR3 in amino acids: CASSQEGRAETQYF. In nucleotides, the CDR3 is TGCGCCAGCAGCCAAGAAGGTAGAGCGGAGACCCAGTACTTC.

Concerning this clone itself: With a much larger clone just one base away, this may be a read error. The sample carries other DNA sequences with the same CDR3. The V and J genes are TRBV27 and TRBJ1-1, with D perhaps TRBD1 (5 bases). Trimming pared 3 bases from V and 6 bases from J, leaving 14 bases between. The CDR3 has 14 amino acids. Germline CDR1 and CDR2: MNHEY and SMNVEV (reference sequence). The CDR3 spells CASSFGTGSSEAFF. The DNA of the CDR3 is TGTGCCAGCAGTTTTGGTACAGGATCCTCTGAAGCTTTCTTT.

This clone showed up just a few times. One base away lies a much larger clone, so this may be a sequencing read error. Different DNA sequences within this sample yield the same CDR3. The V gene is TRBV28, the J gene TRBJ1-1; TRBD1 is a possible D gene (6 bases). The V gene lost 6 bases and the J gene lost 0 bases, with 20 bases spanning the gap. The CDR3 spans 17 residues. The germline CDR1 and CDR2 sequences are MDHEN and SYDVKM. The CDR3 DNA reads TGTGCCAGCAGCTTTGGGGGGGGCGGGCGATTGAACACTGAAGCTTTCTTT. Protein sequence: CASSFGGGGRLNTEAFF.

There are a few counts of this clone. A read error may be the cause here, since a much bigger clone is one base away. The chain couples TRBV2 to TRBJ1-5; D unresolved. The CDR3 sequence is 13 residues long. With 4 bases removed from V and 6 bases from J, the gap between germline ends came to 10 bases. Germline CDR1 and CDR2: SNHLY and FYNNEI. The chain's CDR3 is CASSGNRVQPQHF. In DNA form, the CDR3 reads TGTGCCAGCAGTGGAAATAGGGTTCAGCCCCAGCATTTT. The whole variable domain, remainder taken from reference TRBV2 and TRBJ1-5, is EPEVTQTPSHQVTQMGQEVILRCVPISNHLYFYWYRQILGQKVEFLVSFYNNEISEKSEIFDDQFSVERPDGSNFTLKIRSTKLEDSAMYFCASSGNRVQPQHFGDGTRLSIL.

Many counts were recorded for this clone. The chain carries TRBV2 and TRBJ1-1; no reliable D call. The germline CDR1 and CDR2 sequences are SNHLY and FYNNEI. The CDR3 is 14 amino acids. V was clipped by 7 bases and J by 0 bases, with 12 bases between them. The CDR3: CASNDQFMNTEAFF. The DNA for the CDR3 is TGTGCCAGCAACGACCAGTTTATGAACACTGAAGCTTTCTTT.

This clone was picked up many times. The chain is built from TRBV7-3 and TRBJ2-3, with TRBD2 matching 11 bases. This CDR3 region has 15 residues. Germline CDR1 is SGHTA and CDR2 is FQGTGA. Losses at the gene ends were 2 bases for V and 5 bases for J; bases not matched to a gene: 3. CDR3 nucleotide sequence: TGTGCCAGCAGCTTATTAGCGGGGGGGGGAGATACGCAGTATTTT. It yields the protein CASSLLAGGGDTQYF.

This clone was observed at least ten times. The V and J genes are TRBV7-3 and TRBJ2-3; 7 bases fit TRBD2. The CDR3 spans 15 residues. Losses at the gene ends were 6 bases for V and 4 bases for J; bases not matched to a gene: 10. CDR1 and CDR2 (germline): SGHTA, FQGTGA. The CDR3 here is CASRSQRERADTQYF. For the CDR3, the DNA is TGTGCCAGCAGGTCCCAGCGGGAAAGGGCAGATACGCAGTATTTT.

This clone has a count of ten or more. The gene calls are TRBV11-2 and TRBJ1-6; D not resolved. This CDR3 region has 12 residues. V was shortened by 4 bases and J by 10 bases, with 8 bases between the two germline ends. Germline values: CDR1 SGHAT, CDR2 FQNNGV. CDR3 in amino acids: CASSWVGSPLHF. In DNA form, the CDR3 reads TGTGCCAGCAGCTGGGTAGGGTCACCCCTCCACTTT.

In this sample, this clone turned up many times. V and J are TRBV9 and TRBJ1-4, with D possibly TRBD1 on 5 matching bases. CDR3 length: 17 amino acids. The V end lost 0 bases, the J end lost 6 bases, and 18 bases lay between the germline ends. Germline-derived CDR1 and CDR2 are SGDLS and YYNGEE. The CDR3 protein is CASSVGTQGLGHEKLFF. CDR3 DNA sequence: TGTGCCAGCAGCGTAGGGACCCAGGGACTCGGCCATGAAAAACTGTTTTTT.

There are many counts of this clone. The rearrangement joins TRBV6-1 to TRBJ2-5; 10 positions match TRBD1. J lost 7 bases, V lost 4 bases, and 9 bases had no gene match. Looked up from germline, CDR1 is MNHNS and CDR2 is SASEGT. The CDR3 is 15 residues long. The CDR3 region has the DNA TGTGCCAGCAGTGGGATCGGGACAGGGGACGGGACCCAGTACTTC. Translating it yields CASSGIGTGDGTQYF.

This clone is medium-sized (0.01 to 0.1%). The chain couples TRBV6-1 to TRBJ1-2; D remains ambiguous. The ends were cut back, 8 bases at V and 1 base at J, with 11 bases in the middle. The CDR3 extends over 13 amino acids. The germline V gene encodes CDR1 MNHNS and CDR2 SASEGT. CDR3 amino acids: CASQRGFNYGYTF. The CDR3, as DNA: TGTGCCAGCCAGAGAGGGTTTAACTATGGCTACACCTTC.

The chain links TRBV9 to TRBJ2-5, with D perhaps TRBD1 or TRBD2 (6 bases each). With 4 bases removed from V and 5 bases from J, the gap between germline ends came to 24 bases. The CDR3 totals 17 residues. CDR1 SGDLS and CDR2 YYNGEE come from the germline V gene. The DNA for the CDR3 is TGTGCCAGCAGCTTAGGCCCCTCGACTAGAGGGGGGGAGACCCAGTACTTC. Translation gives CASSLGPSTRGGETQYF. The full variable domain, completed using reference TRBV9 and TRBJ2-5, is DSGVTQTPKHLITATGQRVTLRCSPRSGDLSVYWYQQSLDQGLQFLIQYYNGEERAKGNILERFSAQQFPDLHSELNLSSLELGDSALYFCASSLGPSTRGGETQYFGPGTRLLVL.

By sample fraction, this clone is medium-sized. The rearrangement joins TRBV27 to TRBJ1-1; D uncertain. V was shortened by 9 bases and J by 8 bases, with 16 bases between the two germline ends. This CDR3 comprises 12 residues. The germline V gene has CDR1 MNHEY and CDR2 SMNVEV (reference sequence). In DNA, the CDR3 is TGTGCCAGTTTCGGTTTAGAGAGGGAAGCTTTCTTT. Protein product: CASFGLEREAFF.

The table lists this clone with many counts. V usage is TRBV2 and J usage is TRBJ1-5, with D perhaps TRBD1 (6 bases). Germline loops: CDR1 SNHLY, CDR2 FYNNEI. V was pared by 4 bases and J by 0 bases, with 16 bases between. The CDR3 spans 17 residues. As DNA, the CDR3 is TGTGCCAGCAGTGGGGGGGCGCGAGTCTATAGCAATCAGCCCCAGCATTTT. Protein sequence: CASSGGARVYSNQPQHF.